The following is a T cell receptor (beta chain) sequence with its context. Under the authors' procedure: Estimated nucleated cell counts came from reference gene primer amplification. Clones were read by immunoSEQ multiplex PCR, and TCRdb kept only the in-frame ones, dropping some. V and J calls and clone size are those listed in that table; D and trimming were worked out from the DNA. The table shows almost 80,000 clones, with roughly 80% occurring only once. The sample is drawn from a study of blood T cell repertoires in COVID-19. Whole-study context: Specimens from acute and convalescent COVID-19 originated in the United States, Italy and Spain. Sample material is recorded as cDNA or gDNA derived from T cells, B-cell-depleted T cells, or PBMCs.

The sequenced material came from peripheral blood. The clonotype comes from a woman in her seventies with acute or convalescent COVID-19.

CDR3 amino acids: CASSLSGRNQFF. CDR3 in DNA: TGTGCCAGCAGCCTTAGCGGGCGTAATCAGTTCTTC. The rearrangement uses TRBV3-1 (or the pseudogene TRBV3-2) and TRBJ2-1; 7 bases map to TRBD2. This CDR3 is 12 amino acids long. J gave up 13 bases and V 4 bases, and 7 bases lay outside the gene matches. CDR1 is LGHDT, CDR2 YNNKEL, per germline (reference sequence).